Listed below are T cell receptor beta chains from one sample, sequenced in a study of T cell responses to AZD1222 COVID-19 vaccine. Repertoires were generated with immunoSEQ multiplex PCR, while TCRdb's copy carries only in-frame clones and drops some. The data hold fewer than 200,000 clones, with about nine tenths observed a single time. The sample was peripheral blood, taken 28 days after the second dose of the MenACWY control vaccine. Receptor source: an adult who received the MenACWY meningococcal vaccine as a control. Each CDR3 is given with its conserved first and last residue. The order of the fields is clone size, D gene, V gene, J gene, CDR3 DNA, CDR3 protein. The D gene is left open where the match is weak. Not every row has a clone size; where given, it reads once, few, many or a size class.

few	-	TRBV28	TRBJ1-5	TGTGCCAGCAGTTCGAATTCCCTTAGTGGGCCCCAGCATTTT	CASSSNSLSGPQHF
-	-	TRBV7-9	TRBJ1-2	TGTGCCAGCAGCGAGCAGCTAACTAACTATGGCTACACCTTC	CASSEQLTNYGYTF
-	-	TRBV6-5	TRBJ1-2	TGTGCCAGCAACCTCAGGGAGGGCCTTAACTATGGCTACACCTTC	CASNLREGLNYGYTF
-	TRBD1	TRBV6-1	TRBJ1-1	TGTGCCAGCAGTGAGAGAGGGACAGGGGGCTTTGGTGAAGCTTTCTTT	CASSERGTGGFGEAFF
-	-	TRBV7-2	TRBJ1-5	TGTGCCAGCAGCTTAAACAGCCTATATAGCAATCAGCCCCAGCATTTT	CASSLNSLYSNQPQHF
-	-	TRBV5-8	TRBJ1-5	TGTGCCAGCAGTACCGGGACGGCTTTCGATCAGCCCCAGCATTTT	CASSTGTAFDQPQHF
-	TRBD2	TRBV7-9	TRBJ2-7	TGTGCCAGCAGCTTCAAGGGCGTAGCGGGTGATTACGAGCAGTACTTC	CASSFKGVAGDYEQYF
-	-	TRBV9	TRBJ1-2	TGTGCCTGCGGGGGGGATAACTATGGCTACACCTTC	CACGGDNYGYTF
-	-	TRBV20-1	TRBJ2-2	TGCAGTGGGGGCTCCAACGGGGAGCTGTTTTTT	CSGGSNGELFF
-	-	TRBV7-9	TRBJ1-6	TGTGCCAGCAGCTTAGCGCTCATAGGTTCACCCCTCCACTTT	CASSLALIGSPLHF
-	TRBD1	TRBV24-1	TRBJ1-4	TGTGCCACCTCATCGGGACAGTTTAATGAAAAACTGTTTTTT	CATSSGQFNEKLFF
-	-	TRBV3-1/TRBV3-2	TRBJ2-5	TGTGCCAGCAGCCACCGAGTGACCCCACAAGAGACCCAGTACTTC	CASSHRVTPQETQYF
-	-	TRBV19	TRBJ1-3	TGTGCCAGTAGTATAGATCCGGCGTTCTCTGGAAACACCATATATTTT	CASSIDPAFSGNTIYF
-	-	TRBV7-2	TRBJ2-6	TGTGCCAGCAGCTTAGACGGGGTCTCTGGGGCCAACGTCCTGACTTTC	CASSLDGVSGANVLTF
-	TRBD1	TRBV28	TRBJ1-2	TGTGCCAGCACGTTCGGCCAGGGGGCCTATGGCTACACCTTC	CASTFGQGAYGYTF
once	-	TRBV3-1/TRBV3-2	TRBJ1-4	TGTGCCAGCACCCTACAGGGATCAAATGAAAAACTGTTTTTT	CASTLQGSNEKLFF
once	-	TRBV19	TRBJ1-6	TGTGCCACCCGGACCCCCGGAGCGCATAGGACTTCACCCCTCCACTTT	CATRTPGAHRTSPLHF
-	-	TRBV2	TRBJ1-6	TGTGCCAGCAGTGTACAAGGGGGAGAATCACCCCTCCACTTT	CASSVQGGESPLHF
-	-	TRBV19	TRBJ2-1	TGTGCCAGTAGTATCGGACAGTCAGTCTACAATGAGCAGTTCTTC	CASSIGQSVYNEQFF
-	TRBD2	TRBV9	TRBJ2-3	TGTGCCAGCAGCCTCCGACTAGCGGAGGGCACAGATACGCAGTATTTT	CASSLRLAEGTDTQYF
-	-	TRBV29-1	TRBJ1-1	TGCAGCGTTAAAATAACCGGGGGAAGGGGAGCTTTCTTT	CSVKITGGRGAFF
-	-	TRBV10-3	TRBJ1-4	TGTGCCATCAGTGCGGGGGCAGGGGCCGTAAAACTGTTTTTT	CAISAGAGAVKLFF
-	TRBD2	TRBV11-2	TRBJ2-3	TGTGCCAGCAGCTTAGGTGCGGGAGGGAGGGCAGATACGCAGTATTTT	CASSLGAGGRADTQYF
-	-	TRBV7-2	TRBJ1-5	TGTGCCAGCAGCCTGGCGGGACAAATAAATCAGCCCCAGCATTTT	CASSLAGQINQPQHF
-	TRBD2	TRBV10-3	TRBJ2-1	TGTGCCATCAGCTTAGCGGGGAATGAGCAGTTCTTC	CAISLAGNEQFF
-	TRBD2	TRBV30	TRBJ2-7	TGTGCCTGGAGTCCTACTAGCGGGAGTGGAAACGAGCAGTACTTC	CAWSPTSGSGNEQYF
-	-	TRBV27	TRBJ2-2	TGTGCCAGCAGTTTATCGGGGGGCACCGGGGAGCTGTTTTTT	CASSLSGGTGELFF
-	-	TRBV30	TRBJ1-2	TGTGCCTGGAGTCACCAGGGACCGAACTATGGCTACACCTTC	CAWSHQGPNYGYTF
-	-	TRBV28	TRBJ2-1	TGTGCCAGCAGACCATTGCCAGGGGGCGGGGGCCGGGATGAGCAGTTCTTC	CASRPLPGGGGRDEQFF
once	-	TRBV25-1	TRBJ2-1	TGTGCCAGCAGTGACCGGGACGACCCTTACAATGAGCAGTTCTTC	CASSDRDDPYNEQFF
-	-	TRBV27	TRBJ1-1	TGTGCCAGCAGTTTCCAGGGCGTTGAAGCTTTCTTT	CASSFQGVEAFF
-	-	TRBV27	TRBJ1-2	TGTGCCAGCGGACTTCCTTACAACTATGGCTACACCTTC	CASGLPYNYGYTF
few	-	TRBV20-1	TRBJ2-7	TGCAGTGCCGACAACTCCTACGAGCAGTACTTC	CSADNSYEQYF
-	-	TRBV6-1	TRBJ1-1	TGTGCCAGCAGTGAAGATGGGAGGAACACTGAAGCTTTCTTT	CASSEDGRNTEAFF
once	-	TRBV19	TRBJ1-6	TGTGCCAGTAGTATCGCTACGGATTCACCCCTCCACTTT	CASSIATDSPLHF
-	-	TRBV6-5	TRBJ1-6	TGTGCCAGCAGTAGCCCCACAGGATCACCCCTCCACTTT	CASSSPTGSPLHF
once	-	TRBV15	TRBJ1-5	TGTGCCACCAGCAGGAGGCGGGGATCCAATCAGCCCCAGCATTTT	CATSRRRGSNQPQHF
-	TRBD1	TRBV19	TRBJ2-3	TGTGCCAGTAGTAGGGACAGGAGGGGATCAGATACGCAGTATTTT	CASSRDRRGSDTQYF
-	-	TRBV9	TRBJ2-3	TGTGCCAGCAGCGCATCCACAGATACGCAGTATTTT	CASSASTDTQYF
-	-	TRBV6-5	TRBJ2-5	TGTGCCATCCGGGACTCCAGGGAGACCCAGTACTTC	CAIRDSRETQYF
-	-	TRBV5-1	TRBJ2-2	TGCGCCAGCAGCTTAGGGGGGCCGGACGCCGGGGAGCTGTTTTTT	CASSLGGPDAGELFF
-	-	TRBV5-1	TRBJ2-7	TGCGCCAGCAGCCTAACCCGGGGTCCAACCTACGAGCAGTACTTC	CASSLTRGPTYEQYF
few	-	TRBV15	TRBJ1-5	TGTGCCACCAGCAGAGATCCAGGGCAGCCCCAGCATTTT	CATSRDPGQPQHF